This T cell receptor (beta chain) was found in a study of T-cell reconstitution after alpha-beta-depleted transplantation in children. TCRbeta library construction was performed incorporating unique molecular identifiers. MiXCR was run by TCRdb on the PCR reads, yielding one entry per CDR3 protein. Among around 380,000 distinct CDR3 sequences listed, approximately 10% were seen once. The junction had 4 bases not matched to a gene; V was cut back by 1 base and J by 5 bases. The length of the CDR3 is 15 residues. In germline, CDR1 is LGHNA, CDR2 YSLEER. This clonotype was picked up many times. The chain has TRBV4-3 and TRBJ2-3, with 9 bases lining up with TRBD2. This sequence was found in a human donor who donated a stem cell graft to a child with acute myeloid leukemia. The sequencing here drew on PBMCs from the stem cell graft donor, taken from the stem cell graft. DNA of the CDR3: TGCGCCAGCAGCCAAGCCCATAGCGGGGGAGATACGCAGTATTTT. Its translation is CASSQAHSGGDTQYF.